Below are 31 T cell receptor beta chains sequenced from a single sample in a study of blood T cell repertoires in COVID-19. Assay used: immunoSEQ multiplex PCR; TCRdb lists only in-frame clones, some missing. Of around 200,000 clones listed, less than 85% were seen once; the top ten hold 9.5% to 15%. Sample: peripheral blood. The receptor set was obtained from a woman aged 45-65 years with acute or convalescent COVID-19.

The chain couples TRBV10-1 to TRBJ1-1; no reliable D call. CDR1 is WNHNN and CDR2 is SYGVQD in the germline V gene (reference sequence). V lost 6 bases and J 1 base, leaving 9 bases between the germline ends. This CDR3 has 13 residues. Here the CDR3 DNA reads TGCGCCAGCAGGGCACGGGAGAACACTGAAGCTTTCTTT. Residues: CASRARENTEAFF.

J is TRBJ1-5 and V is TRBV12-2; TRBD1 is the table's D call, not checked against the DNA. TRBV12-2 is a pseudogene. The CDR3 is 14 residues long. The CDR3 coding sequence is TGTGCAAGTCGCTGCAGGGGGAGCAATCAGCCCCAGCATTTT. It specifies CASRCRGSNQPQHF.

The rearrangement joins TRBV10-3 to TRBJ2-1; D is undetermined. Germline-derived CDR1 and CDR2 are ENHRY and SYGVKD. With 5 bases removed from V and 2 bases from J, the gap between germline ends came to 7 bases. This CDR3 contains 13 residues. CDR3 loop: CAISRSAYNEQFF. The CDR3 nucleotides read TGTGCCATCAGTAGGAGCGCCTACAATGAGCAGTTCTTC.

In its sample, this clone was seen once. The chain employs TRBV10-2 and TRBJ1-1; 8 positions match TRBD1. The CDR3 extends over 14 amino acids. V shed 8 bases, J shed 3 bases, and the junction held 8 bases outside the gene matches. Germline V gene data show CDR1 as WSHSY and CDR2 as SAAADI. CDR3 sequence: CASRWDRRDTEAFF. Written as DNA, the CDR3 is TGCGCCAGCCGCTGGGACAGGCGGGACACTGAAGCTTTCTTT.

The sample holds one count of this clone. The chain carries TRBV15 and TRBJ2-3; D uncertain. The ends were cut back, 0 bases at V and 2 bases at J, with 18 bases in the middle. The length of the CDR3 is 18 residues. Germline loops: CDR1 LNHNV, CDR2 YYDKDF (reference sequence). The DNA for the CDR3 is TGTGCCACCAGCAGAGATAAGGCAGGTTCCTACTTCACAGATACGCAGTATTTT. Translating it yields CATSRDKAGSYFTDTQYF.

This clone was recorded only once. This chain joins TRBV24-1 and TRBJ1-2, with D possibly matching TRBD1 (6 bases). Looked up from germline, CDR1 is KGHDR and CDR2 is SFDVKD. The ends were cut back, 4 bases at V and 4 bases at J, with 15 bases in the middle. This CDR3 spans 15 amino acids. This CDR3 reads CATSDPQGHSYGYTF. CDR3 DNA sequence: TGTGCCACCAGTGACCCACAGGGCCATAGCTATGGCTACACCTTC.

The chain combines TRBV4-3 with TRBJ1-1; TRBD1 is a possible D gene (5 bases). V was pared by 0 bases and J by 7 bases, with 21 bases between. The CDR3 is 17 residues long. The germline V gene encodes CDR1 LGHNA and CDR2 YSLEER. In DNA, the CDR3 is TGCGCCAGCAGCCAAGATAAGGGCTTGGGGGGAAGAAATGAAGCTTTCTTT. Protein sequence: CASSQDKGLGGRNEAFF.

The chain links TRBV19 to TRBJ2-5, with D perhaps TRBD2 (5 bases). V gave up 2 bases and J gave up 5 bases, with 9 bases separating them. Germline V lookup: CDR1 LNHDA, CDR2 SQIVND (reference sequence). This CDR3 has 13 residues. DNA for the CDR3: TGTGCCAGTAGTATAAGCGGTTGGGAGACCCAGTACTTC. Its translation: CASSISGWETQYF.

The gene calls are TRBV15 and TRBJ1-6, with a possible D match to TRBD1 (5 bases). Germline V lookup: CDR1 LNHNV, CDR2 YYDKDF (reference sequence). The ends were cut back, 8 bases at V and 0 bases at J, with 17 bases in the middle. The CDR3 is 17 amino acids. The CDR3 loop reads CATLAEGPRSYNSPLHF. Written as DNA, the CDR3 is TGTGCCACCTTGGCGGAGGGGCCTCGCTCCTATAATTCACCCCTCCACTTT.

This sequence joins TRBV28 and TRBJ1-5; TRBD1 aligns across 9 bases. Germline trimming cut 5 bases from V and 7 bases from J; bases unmatched to any gene: 9. Germline loops: CDR1 MDHEN, CDR2 SYDVKM. CDR3 length: 15 residues. The CDR3 reads CASSDPGQGKQPQHF. CDR3 in DNA: TGTGCCAGCAGTGATCCGGGACAGGGTAAGCAGCCCCAGCATTTT.

The V call is TRBV5-5, the J call TRBJ2-5; 14 bases map to TRBD2. Trimming cost V 4 bases and J 4 bases; bases outside gene matches: 9. The CDR3 extends over 17 amino acids. Per germline, CDR1 SGHKS and CDR2 YYEKEE (reference sequence). The CDR3 sequence: CASSPGTSGSSSETQYF. The CDR3 DNA reads as TGTGCCAGCAGCCCCGGGACTAGCGGGAGTTCCTCAGAGACCCAGTACTTC.

The chain combines TRBV5-1 with TRBJ2-7; no clear D. Germline-derived CDR1 and CDR2 are SGHRS and YFSETQ. The CDR3 length is 14 residues. The V gene lost 4 bases and the J gene lost 3 bases, with 14 bases spanning the gap. CDR3 in DNA: TGCGCCAGCAGCCCGAGTGCGGAGAACTACGAGCAGTACTTC. This codes for CASSPSAENYEQYF.

The chain couples TRBV28 to TRBJ1-4; D unclear. This CDR3 contains 17 residues. Germline V lookup: CDR1 MDHEN, CDR2 SYDVKM. V was pared by 1 base and J by 1 base, with 13 bases between. Here the CDR3 DNA reads TGTGCCAGCAGTTTATACCCCTCCATAGTAACTAATGAAAAACTGTTTTTT. Encoded protein: CASSLYPSIVTNEKLFF.

The chain joins TRBV24-1 to TRBJ2-5; D is undetermined. The CDR3 totals 14 residues. Trimming took 3 bases from V and 5 from J, leaving 12 bases between them. Germline V gene lookup returns CDR1 KGHDR and CDR2 SFDVKD. The CDR3 loop reads CATSDPVGLETQYF. In DNA form, the CDR3 reads TGTGCCACCAGTGATCCCGTGGGCCTGGAGACCCAGTACTTC.

About this clone: Additional DNA sequences in this sample encode the identical CDR3. The CDR3 loop reads CSVGALSGNTIYF. The CDR3 coding sequence is TGCAGCGTTGGGGCCCTCTCTGGAAACACCATATATTTT. J is TRBJ1-3 and V is TRBV29-1; no clear D. V lost 4 bases to trimming and J lost 0 bases, with 7 bases between them. Germline V gene sequence: CDR1 SQVTM, CDR2 ANQGSEA. The CDR3 consists of 13 residues.

The V call is TRBV7-9, the J call TRBJ1-1; D gene ambiguous. V gave up 6 bases and J gave up 6 bases, with 11 bases separating them. The CDR3 length is 12 residues. Looked up from germline, CDR1 is SEHNR and CDR2 is FQNEAQ (reference sequence). CDR3 bases: TGTGCCAGCAGTCCCCTACCGTCTGAAGCTTTCTTT. The encoded protein is CASSPLPSEAFF.

V usage is TRBV6-5 and J usage is TRBJ1-5; possible D gene TRBD1, 5 bases. Trimming cost V 2 bases and J 6 bases, with 14 bases left between them. Germline V gene lookup returns CDR1 MNHEY and CDR2 SVGAGI. CDR3 length: 15 residues. CDR3 coding DNA: TGTGCCAGCAGTTACGGCGGGGAAGGGGCTCAGCCCCAGCATTTT. Translated: CASSYGGEGAQPQHF.

This rearrangement joins TRBV10-1 to TRBJ2-3; TRBD1 is a possible D gene (6 bases). The V end was cut by 1 base, the J end by 8 bases, with 10 bases between. The CDR3 runs 13 residues. The germline V gene has CDR1 WNHNN and CDR2 SYGVQD (reference sequence). The CDR3 bases are TGCGCCAGCAGTGAGTTTGGGACACGTACGCAGTATTTT. Its translation is CASSEFGTRTQYF.

The gene calls are TRBV9 and TRBJ2-3; 8 positions agree with TRBD2. This CDR3 contains 12 residues. J gave up 10 bases and V 4 bases, and 5 bases lay outside the gene matches. Per germline, CDR1 SGDLS and CDR2 YYNGEE. CDR3 DNA: TGTGCCAGCAGCCCGGGGGGGGGCGCGCAGTATTTT. Translating it yields CASSPGGGAQYF. Using reference TRBV9 and TRBJ2-3 for the parts outside the CDR3, the full variable domain is DSGVTQTPKHLITATGQRVTLRCSPRSGDLSVYWYQQSLDQGLQFLIQYYNGEERAKGNILERFSAQQFPDLHSELNLSSLELGDSALYFCASSPGGGAQYFGPGTRLTVL.

The gene calls are TRBV5-8 and TRBJ2-3, with 9 bases that match TRBD1. The trim removed 2 bases at V and 3 bases at J, leaving 1 base unmatched. The germline V gene encodes CDR1 SGHTS and CDR2 YDEGEE. This CDR3 contains 14 residues. The CDR3 sequence is CASSFDRGTDTQYF. The DNA of the CDR3 is TGTGCCAGCAGCTTTGACAGGGGGACAGATACGCAGTATTTT.

This sequence joins TRBV5-5 and TRBJ2-3; the match to TRBD1 covers 7 bases. The CDR3 totals 15 residues. J lost 2 bases, V lost 1 base, and 4 bases had no gene match. Per germline, CDR1 SGHKS and CDR2 YYEKEE (reference sequence). The DNA for the CDR3 is TGTGCCAGCAGCTTGAGGGGGCGCGACACAGATACGCAGTATTTT. Its protein is CASSLRGRDTDTQYF.

The rearrangement links TRBV21-1 to TRBJ2-5; the table assigns TRBD1, which was not confirmed against the DNA. TRBV21-1 is noted as a pseudogene. The length of the CDR3 is 11 residues. The CDR3 DNA reads as TGTGCCAGCAGCGGGCGAGACAGGGATTACTTC. Encoded protein: CASSGRDRDYF.

The chain links TRBV4-2 to TRBJ1-4; D possibly corresponds to TRBD1 (6 bases). This CDR3 has 16 amino acids. Germline loops: CDR1 LGHNA, CDR2 YNFKEQ. The ends were cut back, 4 bases at V and 7 bases at J, with 19 bases in the middle. The CDR3 nucleotides are TGTGCCAGCAGCCTAAGGGGGGGAGGGGGAGCTGAAAAACTGTTTTTT. Its translation: CASSLRGGGGAEKLFF.

This clone has just a few counts. V is TRBV6-2 or TRBV6-3 and J is TRBJ1-1; 9 nucleotides agree with TRBD1. Germline CDR1 and CDR2: MNHEY and SVGEGT. J gave up 5 bases and V 5 bases, and 12 bases lay outside the gene matches. CDR3 length equals 16 residues. CDR3 sequence (DNA): TGTGCCAGCAGTACCCCCAAGGGACAGGGCAGGACTGAAGCTTTCTTT. Translating gives CASSTPKGQGRTEAFF.

V gene TRBV28 combines with J gene TRBJ1-5; TRBD1 matches 7 bases. Trimming cost V 0 bases and J 3 bases; bases outside gene matches: 8. CDR1 and CDR2 from the germline V gene are MDHEN and SYDVKM. This CDR3 region has 17 residues. The CDR3 DNA reads as TGTGCCAGCAGTTTATGGCAGGGGGACACGCCCAATCAGCCCCAGCATTTT. Its protein is CASSLWQGDTPNQPQHF.

The rearrangement uses TRBV7-9 and TRBJ2-5; TRBD2 matches 10 bases. Germline CDR1 SEHNR, CDR2 FQNEAQ (reference sequence). The CDR3 has 16 amino acids. Trimming cost V 5 bases and J 2 bases; bases outside gene matches: 8. This CDR3 reads CASSLTRLAGQETQYF. The CDR3 coding sequence is TGTGCCAGCAGCCTTACCCGACTAGCGGGTCAAGAGACCCAGTACTTC.

This clone has ten or more counts. Other DNA sequences from this sample encode an identical CDR3 as well. The chain has TRBV5-5 and TRBJ2-1, with TRBD2 matching 7 bases. Germline V gives CDR1 SGHKS, CDR2 YYEKEE (reference sequence). This CDR3 contains 13 residues. The ends lost 2 bases at V and 5 bases at J; junction bases unmatched: 1. The CDR3: CASSLLANNEQFF. Written as DNA, the CDR3 is TGTGCCAGCAGCTTACTAGCGAACAATGAGCAGTTCTTC.

The chain joins TRBV6-5 to TRBJ2-3; 9 positions match TRBD2. J lost 6 bases, V lost 0 bases, and 4 bases had no gene match. In germline, CDR1 is MNHEY, CDR2 SVGAGI. This CDR3 is built from 15 residues. CDR3 nucleotides: TGTGCCAGCAGTTACTCGGGACTAGCTGAGGATACGCAGTATTTT. It specifies CASSYSGLAEDTQYF.

Regarding this clone: Other nucleotide sequences in the sample specify the same CDR3. The chain uses TRBV5-1 and TRBJ2-1; 14 bases match TRBD2. V lost 4 bases and J lost 0; bases outside the gene matches: 3. CDR1 is SGHRS and CDR2 is YFSETQ in the germline V gene. CDR3 size: 17 residues. The CDR3 region has the DNA TGCGCCAGCAGCCGTGGGACTAGCGGGAGCTCCTACAATGAGCAGTTCTTC. This translates into CASSRGTSGSSYNEQFF.

The rearrangement links TRBV7-2 to TRBJ2-7; TRBD2 aligns across 11 bases. CDR3 length: 17 amino acids. V was pared by 3 bases and J by 0 bases, with 7 bases of the junction left unmatched. The germline CDR1 and CDR2 sequences are SGHTA and FQGNSA. The CDR3 nucleotides read TGTGCCAGCAGCTTTACCGGGACTAGCGGAGGCTCCTACGAGCAGTACTTC. As protein: CASSFTGTSGGSYEQYF.

V and J are TRBV27 and TRBJ2-3; no definite D call. The CDR3 spans 14 residues. V was cut by 3 bases and J by 6 bases, with 13 bases left in between. The germline V gene encodes CDR1 MNHEY and CDR2 SMNVEV (reference sequence). DNA for the CDR3: TGTGCCAGCAGTTTCTCACGCCAGGTGGATACGCAGTATTTT. It encodes CASSFSRQVDTQYF.